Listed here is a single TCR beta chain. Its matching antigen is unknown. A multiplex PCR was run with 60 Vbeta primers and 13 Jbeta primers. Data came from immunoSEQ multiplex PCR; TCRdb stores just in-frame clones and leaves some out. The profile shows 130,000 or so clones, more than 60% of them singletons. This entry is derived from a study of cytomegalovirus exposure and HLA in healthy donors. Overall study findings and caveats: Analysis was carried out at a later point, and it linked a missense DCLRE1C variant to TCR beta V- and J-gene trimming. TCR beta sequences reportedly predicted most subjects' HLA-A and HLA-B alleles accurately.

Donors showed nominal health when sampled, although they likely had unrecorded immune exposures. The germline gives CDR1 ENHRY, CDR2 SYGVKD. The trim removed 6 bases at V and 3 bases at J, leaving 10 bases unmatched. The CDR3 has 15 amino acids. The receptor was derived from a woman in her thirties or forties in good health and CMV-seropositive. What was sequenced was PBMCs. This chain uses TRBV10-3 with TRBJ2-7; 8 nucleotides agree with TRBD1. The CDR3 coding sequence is TGTGCCATCAGGGCCGCCGGGACAGGCGGCTACGAGCAGTACTTC. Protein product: CAIRAAGTGGYEQYF.